This T cell receptor (beta chain) was obtained from a study of CD8 T cells in Susac syndrome (dated by TCRdb to between 2018 and 2021). For the wider study: Whether CD8+ T cell activation and differentiation in Susac syndrome was antigen driven was tested using repertoire sequencing. The study compared CD8+ T cell repertoire clonality among roughly 12 healthy donors, about 14 Susac syndrome patients and about 16 multiple sclerosis patients. On the study overall, not on this receptor specifically: The number of individuals in the TCR sequencing and HLA analysis was recognized as being relatively small.

CDR1 and CDR2, per the germline V gene, are SGHRS and YFSETQ. V loses 0 bases of germline sequence and J loses 8 bases, and the interval between the two ends is 15 bases. The CDR3 runs 15 amino acids, cysteine and phenylalanine included. Solely the CDR3 DNA is kept, with 45 bases framed from the first base. RNA was extracted with the RNeasy kit and roughly 0.45 to 1 ug was reverse transcribed using random hexamers. TCR beta CDR3 regions were amplified with the immunoSEQ multiplex PCR assay covering 54 Vbeta and 13 Jbeta segments. PCR amplification bias was corrected by using a synthetic template baseline for primer optimization and computational correction. The paper's processing steps were these. Reads were annotated to V, D and J genes according to IMGT and were analyzed with immunoSEQ Analyzer, with only productive sequences retained. Clonality was computed as one minus Shannon entropy normalized by log2 of the number of productive unique sequences. Public and private clones were assessed among the 100 most prevalent clones of each patient and control. A clone was defined as Susac-specific if it was absent from the healthy and MS cohorts, from 1052 published viral clones and from other ImmuneACCESS disease sequences. TCRdb trimmed the raw reads at Q25, called clones with MiXCR and kept productive beta chains. Records with the same CDR3 protein are collapsed into one entry carrying the most frequent genes and DNA. None of the V and J calls come from the authors' own analysis; TCRdb made them. This sample is represented by about 150,000 distinct CDR3 sequences; 95% to 96% of them were singletons. The top ten constitute 0.14% to 0.15% of the sample.

This clonotype is a singleton in its sample. Its antigen is currently not known. Nothing much larger sits one base from this clone, and base qualities are not available. Evidence from a single read is weak. High-throughput TCR beta sequencing profiled peripheral blood CD8+ and CD4+ T cells from healthy donors, Susac syndrome patients and multiple sclerosis patients. The multiple sclerosis controls were treatment-naive patients whose relapsing-remitting disease, either stable or active, fulfilled the revised McDonald criteria. Bulk CD8+ and CD4+ T cells were purified magnetically by negative isolation, whereas CD8+ TEMRA cells were enriched by FACS. Blood was drawn into EDTA tubes, processed within 24 hours, and PBMCs were isolated by density gradient centrifugation. PBMCs intended for TCR sequencing were cryopreserved in liquid nitrogen and thawed later in a water bath at 37 degrees C. The sorted or isolated CD4+, CD8+ and CD8+ TEMRA cells reached a purity of at least 90%.

Sequencing was carried out using CD8+ T cells from PBMCs. In this chain, TRBV5-1 is recombined with TRBJ2-1; a confident D gene designation cannot be given. This TCR was sampled from a human donor with multiple sclerosis. The DNA sequence follows: TGCGCCAGCAGCTTGGCTGGACGGCTCGTGGATGAGCAGTTCTTC. Its amino acids are CASSLAGRLVDEQFF.